The 27 T cell receptor beta chains in this list originate from one sample, sequenced in a study of shared clonotypes between healthy human individuals (dated by TCRdb to about 2020). Library preparation employed the immunoSEQ multiplex PCR assay. TCRdb's version of the immuneACCESS table is confined to in-frame rearrangements and falls short of the full clone set. An unresolved V gene accounts for under half of the shortfall where checked; the remainder is of unknown origin. This sample lists approximately 980,000 clones; around three quarters were detected once. Approximately 1.5% of the sample comes from the top ten. The sample consisted of memory CD4+ T cells sorted from blood. The sample's cell subset or site label, decoded: CD45RA-negative fraction. Receptor source: a man aged 18 to 30 in good health.

This clone was seen only a few times. V and J are TRBV27 and TRBJ1-1, with 8 bases fitting TRBD1. With V trimmed by 8 bases and J by 4 bases, 9 bases remained unmatched. Germline V lookup: CDR1 MNHEY, CDR2 SMNVEV (reference sequence). The CDR3 is 14 amino acids. Here the CDR3 reads CASFTGQGSTEAFF. Written as DNA, the CDR3 is TGTGCCAGCTTTACCGGACAGGGTAGCACTGAAGCTTTCTTT.

This clone appeared many times. This chain joins TRBV2 and TRBJ1-4, with TRBD1 matching 7 bases. The CDR3 length is 14 residues. Germline V gives CDR1 SNHLY, CDR2 FYNNEI. V lost 4 bases, J lost 6 bases, and 5 bases stayed unmatched. The CDR3 here is CASSVTGEDEKLFF. As DNA, the CDR3 is TGTGCCAGCAGTGTTACAGGGGAGGATGAAAAACTGTTTTTT.

The CDR3 nucleotides are TGTGCCAGCAGCTTGCGCTCTTTAACGAGCTCTGGAAACACCATATATTTT. It specifies CASSLRSLTSSGNTIYF. The V call is TRBV5-6, the J call TRBJ1-3, with D hard to call. Looked up from germline, CDR1 is SGHDT and CDR2 is YYEEEE. This CDR3 has 17 residues. Trimming cost V 1 base and J 0 bases, with 14 bases left between them.

The chain uses TRBV19 and TRBJ2-1; 12 bases align to TRBD2. Germline CDR1 reads LNHDA; CDR2 reads SQIVND (reference sequence). The CDR3 totals 15 residues. J lost 9 bases, V lost 1 base, and 4 bases had no gene match. The CDR3 nucleotides are TGTGCCAGTAGTATAGGGACTAGCGGGAAGGGTGAGCAGTTCTTC. It specifies CASSIGTSGKGEQFF.

The CDR3 spells CACGTINEQFF. The CDR3 nucleotides are TGTGCCTGCGGGACTATTAATGAGCAGTTCTTC. The chain carries TRBV30 and TRBJ2-1; TRBD2 matches at 7 bases. The germline V gene has CDR1 GTSNPN and CDR2 SVGIG (reference sequence). The CDR3 covers 11 residues. V dropped 6 bases and J dropped 7; count of bases not matched to a gene: 3.

This clone was recorded many times. The J gene is TRBJ1-2, the V gene TRBV7-2; no reliable D call. The V and J ends lost 2 bases and 5 bases respectively, with 18 bases between them. This CDR3 is built from 16 residues. Germline CDR1 SGHTA, CDR2 FQGNSA. The CDR3 reads CASSLRSTESRYGYTF. In DNA form, the CDR3 reads TGTGCCAGCAGCTTACGAAGCACCGAAAGTAGATATGGCTACACCTTC.

The genes are TRBV19 and TRBJ1-3; D gene uncertain. V gave up 3 bases and J gave up 14 bases, with 14 bases separating them. CDR3 length equals 12 residues. Per germline, CDR1 LNHDA and CDR2 SQIVND (reference sequence). CDR3 in amino acids: CASSITTSGLYF. CDR3 coding DNA: TGTGCCAGTAGTATTACAACCTCTGGACTATATTTT.

The J gene is TRBJ1-2, the V gene TRBV11-2, with D perhaps TRBD1 (5 bases). V was clipped by 6 bases and J by 0 bases, with 14 bases between them. The CDR3 runs 15 residues. The germline V gene encodes CDR1 SGHAT and CDR2 FQNNGV. In nucleotides, the CDR3 is TGTGCCAGCAGGAACTCGGGGGTAGCTAACTATGGCTACACCTTC. This codes for CASRNSGVANYGYTF.

This chain joins TRBV9 and TRBJ2-1; 15 nucleotides line up with TRBD2. Germline CDR1 reads SGDLS; CDR2 reads YYNGEE. The CDR3 is 18 amino acids. V shed 0 bases and J 8 bases; nucleotides not matched to a gene: 9. In nucleotides, the CDR3 is TGTGCCAGCAGCGTAGGAAGGACTAGCGGGGGGGCCATGGATGAGCAGTTCTTC. Protein: CASSVGRTSGGAMDEQFF. Drawing the rest from reference TRBV9 and TRBJ2-1, the complete variable domain is DSGVTQTPKHLITATGQRVTLRCSPRSGDLSVYWYQQSLDQGLQFLIQYYNGEERAKGNILERFSAQQFPDLHSELNLSSLELGDSALYFCASSVGRTSGGAMDEQFFGPGTRLTVL.

This chain uses TRBV5-4 with TRBJ2-3, with unresolved D. This CDR3 has 14 residues. The germline V gene has CDR1 SGHNT and CDR2 YYREEE (reference sequence). Trimming removed 0 bases from V and 1 base from J, with 6 bases in between. CDR3 amino acids: CASSLGPGTDTQYF. CDR3 nucleotides: TGTGCCAGCAGCTTGGGCCCTGGCACAGATACGCAGTATTTT.

The V and J genes are TRBV2 and TRBJ1-2; the D gene is possibly TRBD1 (5 bases). Between the trimmed V and J ends, which lost 5 bases and 7 bases, there was a span of 20 bases. Looked up from germline, CDR1 is SNHLY and CDR2 is FYNNEI. The CDR3 runs to 15 residues. The CDR3 protein is CASSLIPTGGAGYTF. The CDR3 DNA reads TGTGCCAGCAGTCTCATTCCCACAGGAGGGGCTGGCTACACCTTC. Full variable domain (rest looked up from reference TRBV2 and TRBJ1-2): EPEVTQTPSHQVTQMGQEVILRCVPISNHLYFYWYRQILGQKVEFLVSFYNNEISEKSEIFDDQFSVERPDGSNFTLKIRSTKLEDSAMYFCASSLIPTGGAGYTFGSGTRLTVV.

CDR3: CASMWDRGGYEQYF. The CDR3, as DNA: TGTGCCAGCATGTGGGACAGGGGCGGATACGAGCAGTACTTC. The chain joins TRBV2 to TRBJ2-7; 10 bases match TRBD1. The ends lost 7 bases at V and 4 bases at J; junction bases unmatched: 7. The CDR3 sequence is 14 residues long. The germline V gene encodes CDR1 SNHLY and CDR2 FYNNEI.

With regard to this clone: The same CDR3 also results from other DNA sequences found in this sample. This chain joins TRBV5-1 and TRBJ2-6; unclear D gene. Germline V CDR1 and CDR2: SGHRS, YFSETQ. Trimming shortened V by 2 bases and J by 2 bases, and 8 bases separated the two germline ends. The CDR3 sequence is 15 residues long. CDR3 DNA sequence: TGCGCCAGCAGCTTACCAGGTGCTGGGGCCAACGTCCTGACTTTC. Amino acid sequence: CASSLPGAGANVLTF.

This clone occurred once. The chain employs TRBV11-2 and TRBJ1-1, with 7 bases fitting TRBD1. V was clipped by 3 bases and J by 5 bases; unmatched bases: 9. The CDR3 runs 15 residues. Germline CDR1 and CDR2: SGHAT and FQNNGV. CDR3 bases: TGTGCCAGCAGCTTGGGGAGAGGGGGCCAAACTGAAGCTTTCTTT. Amino acids: CASSLGRGGQTEAFF.

Concerning this clone: This specimen includes other DNA sequences encoding the same CDR3. V gene TRBV30 combines with J gene TRBJ2-6; weak D call: TRBD2 (5 bases). CDR3 length: 14 amino acids. With 2 bases removed from V and 1 base from J, the gap between germline ends came to 6 bases. CDR1 is GTSNPN, CDR2 SVGIG, per germline (reference sequence). The CDR3 bases are TGTGCCTGGAGTCGGGGATCTGGGGCCAACGTCCTGACTTTC. Protein: CAWSRGSGANVLTF.

This clone was detected only a few times. This chain links TRBV5-1 with TRBJ1-1; D remains unclear. CDR3 size: 13 residues. V dropped 0 bases and J dropped 1 base, with 4 bases sitting between them. The germline V gene has CDR1 SGHRS and CDR2 YFSETQ. CDR3 sequence: CASSLARNTEAFF. In DNA form, the CDR3 reads TGCGCCAGCAGCTTGGCCAGGAACACTGAAGCTTTCTTT.

This clone was recorded once. The chain is built from TRBV5-1 and TRBJ2-7; D is uncertain. CDR3 length equals 14 residues. V lost 4 bases, J lost 2 bases, and 13 bases lay in between. Per germline, CDR1 SGHRS and CDR2 YFSETQ. As DNA, the CDR3 is TGCGCCAGCAGCGTACAAACGGGTCCCTACGAGCAGTACTTC. This sequence encodes CASSVQTGPYEQYF.

The chain carries TRBV15 and TRBJ1-6; D is unresolved. The CDR3 extends over 15 amino acids. CDR1 LNHNV and CDR2 YYDKDF come from the germline V gene (reference sequence). Trimming removed 1 base at V and 7 bases at J, with 11 bases between. CDR3 in amino acids: CATSRVGGSNSPLHF. CDR3 nucleotide sequence: TGTGCCACCAGCAGAGTGGGAGGGTCGAATTCACCCCTCCACTTT.

The gene calls are TRBV10-3 and TRBJ2-7; TRBD2 aligns across 7 bases. Germline values: CDR1 ENHRY, CDR2 SYGVKD. The V segment lost 7 bases and the J segment 2 bases; nucleotides outside the gene matches: 14. The CDR3 spans 16 residues. The CDR3 sequence: CAIKVGTTTGAYEQYF. CDR3 nucleotide sequence: TGTGCCATCAAGGTGGGGACTACCACAGGAGCCTACGAGCAGTACTTC.

The V gene is TRBV21-1, the J gene TRBJ2-7. TRBV21-1 is a recognized pseudogene. The CDR3 runs 15 residues. CDR3 DNA sequence: TGTGCCAGCAGCAAATGGAGGGGGAGCTCCTACGAGCAGTACTTC. This sequence encodes CASSKWRGSSYEQYF.

This clone showed up just a few times. Within the sample, other DNA sequences also encode this same CDR3. The chain has TRBV10-1 and TRBJ1-1; weak D call: TRBD1 (6 bases). Germline loops: CDR1 WNHNN, CDR2 SYGVQD (reference sequence). The CDR3 covers 14 residues. V lost 6 bases and J 4 bases, leaving 15 bases between the germline ends. The CDR3 nucleotides are TGCGCCAGCAGCGAACAGGGCCTGGGCACTGAAGCTTTCTTT. It is translated as CASSEQGLGTEAFF.

Points on this clone: Other DNA sequences in the same sample also yield this CDR3. V is TRBV5-1 and J is TRBJ1-1; possible D gene TRBD1, 5 bases. Trimming pared 0 bases from V and 0 bases from J, leaving 9 bases between. The germline CDR1 and CDR2 sequences are SGHRS and YFSETQ. This CDR3 spans 15 amino acids. The CDR3 DNA reads as TGCGCCAGCAGCTTGGCCGGGACGTTGAACACTGAAGCTTTCTTT. Translating gives CASSLAGTLNTEAFF.

The chain employs TRBV7-6 and TRBJ2-1, with TRBD1 matching over 7 bases. V dropped 5 bases and J dropped 0; count of bases not matched to a gene: 13. The V gene's germline CDR1 is SGHVS and CDR2 FNYEAQ. This CDR3 has 18 amino acids. CDR3: CASSIYPRGQGSYNEQFF. The CDR3 nucleotides read TGTGCCAGCAGCATATACCCTAGGGGGCAGGGCTCCTACAATGAGCAGTTCTTC.

The rearrangement links TRBV7-2 to TRBJ2-7, with no clear D. Trimming shortened V by 2 bases and J by 3 bases, and 5 bases separated the two germline ends. The germline CDR1 and CDR2 sequences are SGHTA and FQGNSA. The CDR3 totals 12 residues. DNA of the CDR3: TGTGCCAGCAGCTTAAACAGCTACGAGCAGTACTTC. Amino acid sequence: CASSLNSYEQYF.

The rearrangement uses TRBV5-1 and TRBJ1-2; perhaps TRBD1 as D (5 bases). Per the germline V gene, CDR1 is SGHRS and CDR2 is YFSETQ. The CDR3 spans 16 residues. V was clipped by 2 bases and J by 0 bases, with 14 bases between them. Written as DNA, the CDR3 is TGCGCCAGCAGCTTATCCGGGACGGCAGCTAACTATGGCTACACCTTC. This gives the protein CASSLSGTAANYGYTF.

V and J are TRBV30 and TRBJ1-6; a weak D match, TRBD1 (6 bases). This CDR3 spans 15 amino acids. Between the trimmed V and J ends, which lost 4 bases and 4 bases, there was a span of 14 bases. The V gene's germline CDR1 is GTSNPN and CDR2 SVGIG (reference sequence). Here the CDR3 reads CAWTLLTGYNSPLHF. CDR3 sequence (DNA): TGTGCCTGGACCCTTCTTACAGGGTATAATTCACCCCTCCACTTT.

The J gene is TRBJ2-7, the V gene TRBV7-9; the match to TRBD1 covers 7 bases. Germline V lookup: CDR1 SEHNR, CDR2 FQNEAQ (reference sequence). The V segment lost 6 bases and the J segment 3 bases; nucleotides outside the gene matches: 8. The CDR3 has 14 amino acids. The CDR3 nucleotides are TGTGCCAGCAGTAGTGACAGGGTGATCTACGAGCAGTACTTC. It translates to CASSSDRVIYEQYF.